A selection of T cell receptor beta chains follows, all from one sample in a study of a mutant IDH1 vaccine in newly diagnosed glioma. These receptors are not linked to any known antigen. Libraries were prepared by immunoSEQ multiplex PCR; TCRdb keeps only in-frame clonotypes and omits some of them. The sample records around 61,000 clones, approximately 71% being singletons. The sample consisted of PBMCs, taken from a glioma patient whose treatment included an IDH1 peptide vaccine. The receptors derive from a man in his fifties with glioma. Each CDR3 is given with its conserved first and last residue. D genes are given only for firm matches.

cdr3_nt	cdr3_aa	d_call	v_call	j_call
TGTGCCAGCAGCTGGACTAGCGGCTCAAACACCGGGGAGCTGTTTTTT	CASSWTSGSNTGELFF	TRBD2	TRBV11-3	TRBJ2-2
TGTGCCAGCTCATCGGACAGGGGGCAGGTTTCACCCCTCCACTTT	CASSSDRGQVSPLHF	TRBD1	TRBV18	TRBJ1-6
TGTGCCAGCAGCTCGCCCGCCTTCGGACAGTTGACGGGTGAGCAGTACTTC	CASSSPAFGQLTGEQYF	-	TRBV5-4	TRBJ2-7
TGTGCCAGCAGCTTGGCAGGGATATATAACTACGAGCAGTACTTC	CASSLAGIYNYEQYF	-	TRBV5-6	TRBJ2-7
TGTGCCAGCAGTGACTCGGACACCGGGGAGCTGTTTTTT	CASSDSDTGELFF	-	TRBV6-4	TRBJ2-2
TGTGCCAGTAGTATAAGCCCAGGAGGAAGCGGGGAGCTGTTTTTT	CASSISPGGSGELFF	-	TRBV19	TRBJ2-2
TGTGCCAGCAGTTACGGGGGTGGAGCTTTCTTT	CASSYGGGAFF	-	TRBV6-6	TRBJ1-1
TGTGCCAGCAGCTTGGTGGGGGTCAGCTCCTACGAGCAGTACTTC	CASSLVGVSSYEQYF	-	TRBV5-6	TRBJ2-7
TGTGCCAGCAGCCAAGAAGGGGGACGGGTAGATACGCAGTATTTT	CASSQEGGRVDTQYF	-	TRBV4-2	TRBJ2-3
TGTGCCAGCAGTGGAGCGGGGGGGCCGGAGACCCAGTACTTC	CASSGAGGPETQYF	TRBD2	TRBV6-1	TRBJ2-5
TGTGCCAGCAGAACCAGGGGTAACACTGAAGCTTTCTTT	CASRTRGNTEAFF	-	TRBV7-2	TRBJ1-1
TGTGCCACCAGCAGAGATGCGGGAATAGGTCAGCCCCAGCATTTT	CATSRDAGIGQPQHF	-	TRBV15	TRBJ1-5